These 17 T cell receptor beta chains share one sample of origin, sequenced in a study of human T cells and chemical hapten exposure. Via MiXCR, TCRdb re-called the RACE reads, giving one row per CDR3 protein. The sample lists some 120,000 distinct CDR3 sequences, 12% occurring once. Regarding time point: patch test 1, 2 weeks after DPC sensitization. Documented treatment: therapeutic diphenylcyclopropenone sensitization with weekly scalp DPC. Sample: whole blood, taken in connection with sensitization to the hapten diphenylcyclopropenone (DPC). The source of these receptors is a woman aged 50 to 60 with alopecia areata. Some clones in this sample may be carry-over from other donors' samples.

In its sample, this clonotype was seen many times. The V gene is TRBV2, the J gene TRBJ1-1; 9 bases match TRBD1. Germline loops: CDR1 SNHLY, CDR2 FYNNEI. The CDR3 spans 15 residues. V lost 5 bases to trimming and J lost 3 bases; unmatched junction nucleotides: 7. CDR3 nucleotide sequence: TGTGCCAGCAGTAGCCGGACAGGGGCTCACACTGAAGCTTTCTTT. Residues: CASSSRTGAHTEAFF.

The chain employs TRBV28 and TRBJ1-1, with D possibly being TRBD1 (5 bases). Germline lookup yields CDR1 MDHEN and CDR2 SYDVKM. V lost 2 bases, J lost 8 bases, and 6 bases lay in between. The CDR3 loop spans 11 amino acids. The CDR3 coding sequence is TGTGCCAGCAGTTTACGACAGGAAGCTTTCTTT. Amino acid sequence: CASSLRQEAFF.

The J gene is TRBJ1-6, the V gene TRBV3-1; tentative D call: TRBD1 (6 bases). V was cut by 0 bases and J by 7 bases, with 10 bases left in between. Germline V gene lookup returns CDR1 LGHDT and CDR2 YNNKEL (reference sequence). This CDR3 spans 15 amino acids. CDR3 coding DNA: TGTGCCAGCAGCCAAGAGGGGGCCGACAATTCACCCCTCCACTTT. Its translation is CASSQEGADNSPLHF.

This clonotype came up a few times. J is TRBJ2-2 and V is TRBV21-1. TRBV21-1 constitutes a pseudogene. CDR3 size: 15 residues. CDR3 protein: CASSRRKKNTGELFF. CDR3 coding DNA: TGTGCCAGCAGCAGACGAAAGAAGAACACCGGGGAGCTGTTTTTT.

This clonotype was seen more than once but under ten times. The genes are TRBV12-3 or TRBV12-4 and TRBJ2-2; 8 nucleotides match TRBD2. The V segment lost 6 bases and the J segment 5 bases; nucleotides outside the gene matches: 8. The CDR3 extends over 15 amino acids. This CDR3 reads CASSPTSGATGELFF. The CDR3 bases are TGTGCCAGCAGCCCCACTAGCGGAGCAACCGGGGAGCTGTTTTTT.

There are many counts of this clonotype. The chain combines TRBV6-1 with TRBJ2-7; no firm D call. The CDR3 contains 18 residues. V was shortened by 1 base and J by 1 base, with 20 bases between the two germline ends. The germline V gene encodes CDR1 MNHNS and CDR2 SASEGT. The CDR3 bases are TGTGCCAGCAGTGAAGAGGTATGGTCGGGCACCAGATCCTACGAGCAGTACTTC. Translating it yields CASSEEVWSGTRSYEQYF.

This clonotype was counted ten times or more. The V gene is TRBV18, the J gene TRBJ2-7; D is possibly TRBD2 (6 bases). There are 13 residues in the CDR3. With 2 bases removed from V and 3 bases from J, the gap between germline ends came to 8 bases. CDR1 is KGHSH and CDR2 is LQKENI in the germline V gene. CDR3 residues: CASSPVGGYEQYF. The CDR3, as DNA: TGTGCCAGCTCACCAGTCGGGGGCTACGAGCAGTACTTC.

This clonotype showed up many times. V gene TRBV7-8 combines with J gene TRBJ2-5, with 9 bases matching TRBD1. V gave up 2 bases and J gave up 0 bases; unmatched junction bases: 7. CDR1 and CDR2 from the germline V gene are SGHVS and FQNEAQ. The CDR3 runs 17 residues. The CDR3 protein is CASSLNPGQGYQETQYF. The DNA for the CDR3 is TGTGCCAGCAGCTTAAATCCGGGACAGGGTTACCAAGAGACCCAGTACTTC.

This clonotype was observed many times. V is TRBV7-2 and J is TRBJ1-1; 8 bases fit TRBD1. The junction had 7 bases not matched to a gene; V was cut back by 6 bases and J by 1 base. There are 15 residues in the CDR3. Per the germline V gene, CDR1 is SGHTA and CDR2 is FQGNSA. The CDR3 DNA reads TGTGCCAGCAGTTTACGACAGGGGCAGAACACTGAAGCTTTCTTT. Its protein is CASSLRQGQNTEAFF.

A note on this clonotype: Possible read error: a much larger clone is one base away. This rearrangement joins TRBV3-1 to TRBJ1-5, with D hard to call. CDR3 length equals 13 residues. Germline V gene data show CDR1 as LGHDT and CDR2 as YNNKEL (reference sequence). As DNA, the CDR3 is TGTGCCAGCAGCCAAACGGCCAATCAGCCCCGGCATTTT. Protein: CASSQTANQPRHF.

This clonotype was picked up a small number of times. The rearrangement joins TRBV20-1 to TRBJ2-5; D is ambiguous. CDR3 size: 12 residues. Looked up from germline, CDR1 is DFQATT and CDR2 is SNEGSKA (reference sequence). With 4 bases removed from V and 1 base from J, the gap between germline ends came to 7 bases. The CDR3 region has the DNA TGCAGTGCTACCGTCATCCAAGAGACCCAGTACTTC. Amino acids: CSATVIQETQYF.

This clonotype has just a few counts. The gene calls are TRBV3-1 and TRBJ2-3, with D maybe TRBD1 (5 bases). Germline loops: CDR1 LGHDT, CDR2 YNNKEL (reference sequence). Trimming stripped 6 bases from V and 5 bases from J, with 21 bases between. The CDR3 totals 16 residues. The CDR3 reads CASRRSLGQGEDTQYF. The CDR3 bases are TGTGCCAGCAGGCGAAGCTTGGGGCAGGGTGAAGATACGCAGTATTTT.

This clonotype was seen repeatedly, ten times or more. The genes are TRBV12-3 or TRBV12-4 and TRBJ2-1; TRBD2 agrees at 7 bases. V dropped 5 bases and J dropped 4; count of bases not matched to a gene: 8. The CDR3 has 15 amino acids. Written as DNA, the CDR3 is TGTGCCAGCAGTCACACCGGGACTACTTACAATGAGCAGTTCTTC. Its protein product is CASSHTGTTYNEQFF.

This clonotype came up a few times. The junction departs from germline at one end; a sequencing error may be responsible. The chain links TRBV5-3 to TRBJ2-7, with a tentative D call TRBD1 (5 bases). TRBV5-3 is given ORF status, its function remaining uncertain. This CDR3 spans 12 amino acids. The CDR3 spells CARSPQDLIATF. The CDR3 DNA reads as TGTGCCAGAAGCCCACAGGACCTAATTGCCACCTTC.

Ten or more counts support this clonotype. This chain connects TRBV4-1 to TRBJ2-1, with 10 positions matching TRBD1. Germline V gene data show CDR1 as MGHRA and CDR2 as YSYEKL. V lost 4 bases to trimming and J lost 7 bases; unmatched junction nucleotides: 7. The CDR3 consists of 15 residues. The CDR3 here is CASSLRTGGGNEQFF. For the CDR3, the DNA is TGCGCCAGCAGCCTTCGGACAGGGGGAGGTAATGAGCAGTTCTTC.

This clonotype was found a few times. The J gene is TRBJ2-7, the V gene TRBV4-2; D unresolved. This CDR3 comprises 14 residues. The V gene lost 2 bases and the J gene lost 7 bases, with 15 bases spanning the gap. CDR1 and CDR2 from the germline V gene are LGHNA and YNFKEQ. The CDR3 here is CASSQNRRSGEQYF. CDR3 coding DNA: TGTGCCAGCAGCCAAAACAGACGCTCCGGGGAGCAGTACTTC.

The chain employs TRBV12-3 or TRBV12-4 and TRBJ1-6; possibly TRBD1 for D (6 bases). The CDR3 contains 14 residues. The ends were cut back, 5 bases at V and 7 bases at J, with 12 bases in the middle. This CDR3 is CASSLDTGNSPLHF. CDR3 nucleotide sequence: TGTGCCAGCAGTCTCGACACAGGGAATTCACCCCTCCACTTT.